The clone carrying this T cell receptor (beta chain) has at least ten counts. Its cognate antigen is unknown. Calling hyperthyroidism stable required that no ophthalmopathy show up within 18 months of follow-up. The PBMC fraction was derived from about 9.5 ml of fresh peripheral blood. As the template, RNA transcripts were used to amplify TCR beta CDR3 regions. An initial RT-PCR round employing HTBI primers preceded a second-round multiplex PCR. Using its own MiXCR run on the multiplex PCR reads, TCRdb lists one record per CDR3 protein. The sample contains 600,000 to 650,000 distinct CDR3 sequences, 22% of which appear only once. This sample is drawn from a study of Graves' ophthalmopathy and Graves' hyperthyroidism. General study points: Blood also carried most expanded thyroid clonotypes exceeding 0.001 frequency. Ophthalmopathy and stable hyperthyroidism were discriminated by a 13-signature model, with over 85% sensitivity and about 76% specificity.

Trimming cost V 7 bases and J 4 bases, with 16 bases left between them. This CDR3 comprises 15 residues. The germline V gene encodes CDR1 SGHAT and CDR2 FQNNGV. The J gene is TRBJ2-2, the V gene TRBV11-2, with TRBD1 as a possible D gene (6 bases). This receptor was taken from a woman between 18 and 29 years old with stable Graves' hyperthyroidism. Some clones in this sample may be carry-over from other donors' samples. Sequencing input: peripheral blood. CDR3 coding DNA: TGTGCCAGCATGGACTGGGGCAGGGGCACCGGGGAGCTGTTTTTT. This gives the protein CASMDWGRGTGELFF. Variable domain in full (rest from reference TRBV11-2 and TRBJ2-2): EAGVAQSPRYKIIEKRQSVAFWCNPISGHATLYWYQQILGQGPKLLIQFQNNGVVDDSQLPKDRFSAERLKGVDSTLKIQPAKLEDSAVYLCASMDWGRGTGELFFGEGSRLTVL.